This T cell receptor beta chain was sequenced for a study of cytomegalovirus exposure and HLA in healthy donors. V was pared by 4 bases and J by 2 bases, with 11 bases between. In germline, CDR1 is SGHRS, CDR2 YFSETQ. The CDR3 runs to 14 residues. Clones were sequenced by immunoSEQ multiplex PCR, and TCRdb holds only the in-frame ones, with some missing. This sample carries fewer than 130,000 clones, 70% to 90% of them seen once, and the ten largest clones take under 1.5%. This chain connects TRBV5-1 to TRBJ2-3; D is undetermined. The specimen sequenced was PBMCs. This TCR came from a woman in her twenties or thirties in good health and CMV-seropositive. The DNA for the CDR3 is TGCGCCAGCAGCCCGGAAGCGACCACAGATACGCAGTATTTT. Amino acids: CASSPEATTDTQYF.